This T cell receptor beta chain was observed in a study of OX40 agonist ivuxolimab in advanced cancers. As for the study more broadly: Ivuxolimab, which targeted the costimulatory receptor OX40 (CD134), was an agonistic, fully human IgG2 monoclonal antibody. Intravenous ivuxolimab was administered to patients every 2 weeks at six dose levels: 0.01, 0.1, 0.3, 1.5, 3 and 10 mg/kg. Of the 50 to 55 patients in dose escalation, 19 had hepatocellular carcinoma, about 15 had melanoma, 9 had renal cell carcinoma and 9 had head and neck cancer. A male proportion of 70% to 90% and a mean age of roughly 58 years, ranging from about 23 to 79, were recorded for the dose-escalation cohort. Patients were allowed to have had prior anti-PD-1, anti-PD-L1 or anti-CTLA-4 therapy, and approximately 37% of the dose-escalation patients had been treated with checkpoint inhibitors. Partial responses occurred in three dose-escalation patients, of whom one had hepatocellular carcinoma and two had cutaneous melanoma. Peripheral TCRbeta sequencing was intended to test whether TCR sequence diversity was altered and clonal T-cell expansion was caused by ivuxolimab. The monotherapy dose-escalation portion (N ≈ 56 patients) of the phase I ivuxolimab trial is reported in the paper. On the study overall, not on this receptor specifically: Partial responders in the 0.1-3.0 mg/kg groups had among the lowest normalized peripheral clonal expansion, especially among CD8+ T cells. The antigen specificity of the peripheral T cells that underwent clonal expansion was not determined. Low levels of normalized T-cell clonal expansion were also seen in some nonresponding patients. After ivuxolimab, more expanded clones were found on average in CD8+ T cells than in CD4+ T cells. At doses from 0.1 to 3.0 mg/kg, clonal expansion was seen in both CD4+ and CD8+ blood T cells between baseline and week 6.

This clone was picked up one time. This clone's antigen is unknown. No much larger clone is present one base from it, and per-base qualities are unavailable. Genomic DNA was isolated from the sorted cells so that the TCRbeta CDR3 region could be sequenced. The immunoSEQ Assay was used to sequence the TCRbeta CDR3 regions. TCRdb stores this immuneACCESS table with in-frame sequences only. Part of the clones is absent; in the studies checked, under half of the shortfall reflects unresolved V genes, and no reason is known for the rest. The sample table shows approximately 76,000 clones, and around 94% are seen once. The ten biggest clones cover 9.5% to 12% of the sample. Compared with germline, V lacks 5 bases and J lacks 4 bases; bases without a gene match: 5. CDR1 and CDR2 are drawn from the germline V gene: SGHTA, FQGTGA. Its CDR3 holds 15 amino acids, cysteine through phenylalanine. Kept here is only the CDR3 DNA, which spans 45 bases and is read in frame from base 1.

Patients with a history of autoimmune disease or receiving systemic immunosuppression were excluded from the trial. Peripheral blood for TCR sequencing was collected from all dose cohorts at baseline, on cycle 4 day 1, and on cycle 7 day 1. Samples came from an open-label, multicenter, first-in-human phase I dose-escalation trial of ivuxolimab. Adults with locally advanced or metastatic head and neck squamous cell, hepatocellular, melanoma or renal cell carcinoma were enrolled in the trial. Before TCR sequencing, CD4+ and CD8+ T cells were separately sorted from peripheral blood. The chain uses TRBV7-3 and TRBJ2-3; 11 central nucleotides agree with TRBD2. The source is an adult with an advanced solid tumor such as melanoma, head and neck, liver or kidney cancer. The material was CD4+ or CD8+ T cells sorted from blood, obtained in a trial of the OX40 agonist ivuxolimab. For the CDR3, the sequence is CASSLLSGGADTQYF. The DNA reads as follows: TGTGCCAGCAGCCTTCTTAGCGGGGGGGCAGATACGCAGTATTTT.